These 9 T cell receptor beta chains share one sample of origin, sequenced in a study of post-analysis software for immune sequencing data. The library was made from cDNA and included unique molecular identifiers. TCRdb recomputed calls from the PCR reads with MiXCR, one row per CDR3 protein. The data show 150,000 or so distinct CDR3 sequences, roughly 40% seen once. This specimen consisted of blood, obtained after autologous hematopoietic stem cell transplantation. These receptors were obtained from a girl between 10 and 17 years old with multiple sclerosis.

This clonotype has just a few counts. The chain joins TRBV20-1 to TRBJ2-5; D gene ambiguous. Trimming cost V 5 bases and J 2 bases, with 15 bases left between them. This CDR3 has 14 amino acids. Per the germline V gene, CDR1 is DFQATT and CDR2 is SNEGSKA (reference sequence). This CDR3 reads CSAPASASQETQYF. The DNA of the CDR3 is TGCAGTGCTCCAGCTTCGGCCTCACAAGAGACCCAGTACTTC.

As regards this clonotype: An end of the junction does not agree with germline; a read error may underlie this. The genes are TRBV20-1 and TRBJ2-7; TRBD2 might be the D (6 bases). CDR1 is DFQATT, CDR2 SNEGSKA, per germline (reference sequence). The CDR3 is 17 residues long. The CDR3 loop is CSARDPASAHSSYEQYF. Written as DNA, the CDR3 is TGCAGTGCCAGAGATCCGGCTAGCGCCCACAGCTCCTACGAGCAGTACTTC.

The chain combines TRBV9 with TRBJ2-1; 7 positions agree with TRBD1. The junction had 6 bases not matched to a gene; V was cut back by 4 bases and J by 8 bases. Germline V gene sequence: CDR1 SGDLS, CDR2 YYNGEE. This CDR3 spans 13 amino acids. The chain's CDR3 is CASSQGDFDEQFF. DNA for the CDR3: TGTGCCAGCAGCCAGGGGGATTTCGATGAGCAGTTCTTC.

This clonotype appeared a few times. V gene TRBV24-1 combines with J gene TRBJ2-1; the match to TRBD2 covers 9 bases. CDR3 size: 16 residues. Germline trimming cut 5 bases from V and 0 bases from J; bases unmatched to any gene: 4. Germline lookup yields CDR1 KGHDR and CDR2 SFDVKD. Here the CDR3 DNA reads TGTGCCACCAGTGCTAATAGCGGGAGCTCCTACAATGAGCAGTTCTTC. It encodes CATSANSGSSYNEQFF.

To note about this clonotype: Since a much larger clone is just one base distant, this may be a read error. The gene calls are TRBV28 and TRBJ1-5; D is unresolved. The CDR3 is 16 residues long. CDR1 and CDR2 from the germline V gene are MDHEN and SYDVKM. CDR3 nucleotide sequence: TGTGCCAACAGTTTAGAGGCAGATTATAGCAATCAGCCCCAGCATTTT. Amino acids: CANSLEADYSNQPQHF.

There are a few counts of this clonotype. The rearrangement uses TRBV20-1 and TRBJ2-7; 9 nucleotides line up with TRBD2. Germline loops: CDR1 DFQATT, CDR2 SNEGSKA (reference sequence). V lost 6 bases and J lost 4; bases outside the gene matches: 16. The CDR3 runs to 16 residues. The CDR3 nucleotides read TGCAGTGCCGCAGGGATTAATAGCGGGAGTATATACGAGCAGTACTTC. Translating it yields CSAAGINSGSIYEQYF.

A word on this clonotype: This may be a read error: a much more frequent sequence differs by one nucleotide. The chain combines TRBV18 with TRBJ2-7; a weak D match, TRBD1 (5 bases). This CDR3 region has 17 residues. Germline lookup yields CDR1 KGHSH and CDR2 LQKENI. V was clipped by 3 bases and J by 4 bases, with 22 bases between them. DNA for the CDR3: TGTGCCAGCTCACCTTTACCCCTTGGCAGGGTTATTTACGAGCAGTACTTC. Translated, it gives CASSPLPLGRVIYEQYF.

This clonotype was recorded many times. The chain joins TRBV10-3 to TRBJ2-7; D is perhaps TRBD1 (5 bases). Trimming pared 4 bases from V and 4 bases from J, leaving 8 bases between. Germline values: CDR1 ENHRY, CDR2 SYGVKD. CDR3 size: 12 residues. In nucleotides, the CDR3 is TGTGCCATCAGTGGTGACAGTTACGAGCAGTACTTC. It codes for CAISGDSYEQYF.

The chain joins TRBV27 to TRBJ2-1; D unclear. The germline V gene encodes CDR1 MNHEY and CDR2 SMNVEV (reference sequence). Deletions cut 6 bases from V and 5 bases from J, with 8 bases between. The CDR3 sequence is 12 residues long. The CDR3 sequence: CASRLRDNEQFF. In nucleotides, the CDR3 is TGTGCCAGCAGACTTAGGGACAATGAGCAGTTCTTC.